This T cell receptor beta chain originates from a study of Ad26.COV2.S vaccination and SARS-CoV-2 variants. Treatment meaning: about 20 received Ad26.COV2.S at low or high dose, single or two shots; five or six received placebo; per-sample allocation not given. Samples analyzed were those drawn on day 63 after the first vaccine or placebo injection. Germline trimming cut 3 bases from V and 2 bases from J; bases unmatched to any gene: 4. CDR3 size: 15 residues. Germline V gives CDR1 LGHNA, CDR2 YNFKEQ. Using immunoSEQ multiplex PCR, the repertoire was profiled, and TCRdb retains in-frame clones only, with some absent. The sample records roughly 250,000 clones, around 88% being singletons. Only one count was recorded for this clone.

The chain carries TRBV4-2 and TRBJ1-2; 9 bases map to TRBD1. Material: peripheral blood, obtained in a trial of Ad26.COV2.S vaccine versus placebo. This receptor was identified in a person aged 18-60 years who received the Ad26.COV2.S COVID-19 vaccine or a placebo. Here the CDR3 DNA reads TGTGCCAGCAGCCATTTCACAGGGGGCAACTATGGCTACACCTTC. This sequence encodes CASSHFTGGNYGYTF.